This T cell receptor beta chain originates from a study of blood T cell repertoires in COVID-19. About the research overall: Some COVID-19 samples were acute and others convalescent; all came from the United States, Italy and Spain. T cells, B-cell-depleted T cells, or PBMCs provided the cDNA or gDNA that served as material.

Original data processing: Amplification with reference gene primers provided the estimates of nucleated cell counts. Measured with immunoSEQ multiplex PCR; TCRdb has only the in-frame clones, and not every one. The V and J calls and clone size come from that table; D and trimming were worked out from the DNA. This sample has roughly 140,000 clones, with approximately 86% found just once. Sequenced: peripheral blood. The origin of this receptor is a man in his 70s with acute or convalescent COVID-19.

This chain's CDR3 is CASSLDGLAGGPDQEQYF. In DNA form, the CDR3 reads TGTGCCAGCAGCTTGGATGGACTAGCGGGAGGGCCAGATCAGGAGCAGTACTTC. The genes are TRBV5-4 and TRBJ2-7, with TRBD2 identical over 15 bases. J gave up 7 bases and V 0 bases, and 11 bases lay outside the gene matches. The CDR3 runs 18 residues. Germline CDR1 and CDR2: SGHNT and YYREEE (reference sequence).